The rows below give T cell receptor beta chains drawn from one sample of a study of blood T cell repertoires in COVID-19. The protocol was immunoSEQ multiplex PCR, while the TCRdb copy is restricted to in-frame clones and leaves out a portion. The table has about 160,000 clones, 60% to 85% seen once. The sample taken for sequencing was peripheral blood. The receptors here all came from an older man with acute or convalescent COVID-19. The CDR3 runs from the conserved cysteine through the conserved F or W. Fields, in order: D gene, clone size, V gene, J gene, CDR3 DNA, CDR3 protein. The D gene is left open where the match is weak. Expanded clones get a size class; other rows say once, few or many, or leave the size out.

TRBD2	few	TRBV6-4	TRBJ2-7	TGTGCCAGCACGGGACTAGCGGGATCTCGACGCGGCGAGCAGTACTTC	CASTGLAGSRRGEQYF
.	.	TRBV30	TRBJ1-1	TGTGCCTGGAGTGCGAGATGGGACACGAACACTGAAGCTTTCTTT	CAWSARWDTNTEAFF
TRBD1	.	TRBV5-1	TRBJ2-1	TGCGCCAGCAGCTTGGGACAGGGTTTGTACAATGAGCAGTTCTTC	CASSLGQGLYNEQFF
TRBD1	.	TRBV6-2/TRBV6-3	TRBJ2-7	TGTGCCAGCAGCGGGACAGGATCCTACGAGCAGTACTTC	CASSGTGSYEQYF
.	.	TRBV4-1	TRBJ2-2	TGCGCCAGCAGCCAAGATCGGGGGGCGGGGGAGCTGTTTTTT	CASSQDRGAGELFF
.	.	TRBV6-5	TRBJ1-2	TGTGCCAGCCAAACAGGGAACTATGGCTACACCTTC	CASQTGNYGYTF
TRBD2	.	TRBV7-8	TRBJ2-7	TGTGCCAGCAGCCCGGGACTAGCTCGTTACGAGCAGTACTTC	CASSPGLARYEQYF
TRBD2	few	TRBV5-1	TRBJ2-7	TGCGCCAGCAGCTACCAGCGGGGATACTACGAGCAGTACTTC	CASSYQRGYYEQYF
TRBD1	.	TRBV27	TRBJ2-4	TGTGCCAGCAGTTTAGACCCCCCGACAGGGTTAAAAAACATTCAGTACTTC	CASSLDPPTGLKNIQYF
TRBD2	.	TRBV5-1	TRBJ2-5	TGCGCCAGCAGCGCGGGACTAGCGGGAGGGATTGCAGAGACCCAGTACTTC	CASSAGLAGGIAETQYF
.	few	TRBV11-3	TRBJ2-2	TGTGCCAGCAGCTTAGTGGGGCCGGCCACCGGGGAGCTGTTTTTT	CASSLVGPATGELFF
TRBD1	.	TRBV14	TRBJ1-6	TGTGCCAGCAGCCTGCGACAGGGTTATAATTCACCCCTCCACTTT	CASSLRQGYNSPLHF
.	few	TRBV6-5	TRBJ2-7	TGTGCCAGCATAGCGGACTCCTACGAGCAGTACTTC	CASIADSYEQYF
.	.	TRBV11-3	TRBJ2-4	TGTGCCAGCAGCTTAGGTAATAACGCCCTCGGCATTCAGTACTTC	CASSLGNNALGIQYF
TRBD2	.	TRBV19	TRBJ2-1	TGTGCCAGTAGCACTAGCGGCGTTAGCGATGAGCAGTTCTTC	CASSTSGVSDEQFF
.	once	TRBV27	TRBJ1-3	TGTGCCAGCAGGGGGACTCTCTCTGGAAACACCATATATTTT	CASRGTLSGNTIYF
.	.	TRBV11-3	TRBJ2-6	TGTGCCAGCAGCTTACAGGGTTCTGGGGCCAACGTCCTGACTTTC	CASSLQGSGANVLTF
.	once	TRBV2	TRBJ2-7	TGTGCCAGCAGTCTAACTATGAGCTACGAGCAGTACTTC	CASSLTMSYEQYF
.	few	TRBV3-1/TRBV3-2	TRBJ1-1	TGTGCCAGCAGCCACGCGGGGCGGATTGAAGCTTTCTTT	CASSHAGRIEAFF